This T cell receptor (beta chain) was captured by sequencing in a study of control samples from healthy donors and cancer patients. Germline CDR1 and CDR2: DFQATT and SNEGSKA (reference sequence). The CDR3 has 15 residues. V was clipped by 3 bases and J by 0 bases, with 12 bases between them. The method was immunoSEQ multiplex PCR; TCRdb's version includes in-frame clones alone and lacks a portion of them. The sample shows over 85,000 clones, approximately 93% of them seen only once. The genes are TRBV20-1 and TRBJ1-5; tentative D call: TRBD1 (6 bases). The receptor was derived from a woman aged 25 to 39 in good health. The sample comprised blood. Written as DNA, the CDR3 is TGCAGTGCTAGTTTGGTCAGGGGTAGCAATCAGCCCCAGCATTTT. It codes for CSASLVRGSNQPQHF.